These 27 T cell receptor beta chains were sequenced from one sample in a study of a mutant IDH1 vaccine in newly diagnosed glioma. No antigen is known for these receptors. Time point denoted: week 47, end of study. Vaccine doses each comprised 300 ug of mutant IDH1 20-mer peptide, with topical imiquimod. Measured with immunoSEQ multiplex PCR; TCRdb has only the in-frame clones, and not every one. The table includes tens of thousands of clones, roughly 82% detected once. The specimen was PBMCs, collected from a glioma patient whose treatment included an IDH1 peptide vaccine. These receptors were obtained from a man younger than 35 with glioma. Some clones in this sample may be carry-over from other donors' samples.

The gene calls are TRBV6-1 and TRBJ1-5; D call uncertain. CDR3 size: 15 residues. The ends were cut back, 2 bases at V and 4 bases at J, with 12 bases in the middle. The germline gives CDR1 MNHNS, CDR2 SASEGT. This CDR3 reads CASSEYSHANQPQHF. CDR3 sequence (DNA): TGTGCCAGCAGTGAATATTCTCATGCAAATCAGCCCCAGCATTTT.

The rearrangement joins TRBV4-1 to TRBJ2-3, with 7 bases fitting TRBD1. The CDR3 consists of 14 residues. Germline V gene data show CDR1 as MGHRA and CDR2 as YSYEKL. V gave up 4 bases and J gave up 6 bases; unmatched junction bases: 7. CDR3 bases: TGCGCCAGCAGCCCGCTAGGGACAGCCGATACGCAGTATTTT. Its protein is CASSPLGTADTQYF.

This chain links TRBV7-8 with TRBJ1-5; D is unresolved. Germline V CDR1 and CDR2: SGHVS, FQNEAQ. The CDR3 totals 15 residues. Trimming stripped 1 base from V and 4 bases from J, with 11 bases between. CDR3 region: CASSLVTGSNQPQHF. CDR3 nucleotide sequence: TGTGCCAGCAGCTTAGTGACCGGGAGTAATCAGCCCCAGCATTTT.

The chain uses TRBV6-5 and TRBJ1-5; a possible D gene is TRBD1 (5 bases). Trimming took off 6 bases at V and 4 bases at J, with 13 bases between the two ends. The CDR3 runs 14 residues. The germline V gene has CDR1 MNHEY and CDR2 SVGAGI. CDR3 nucleotide sequence: TGTGCCAGCAGCCCCCCGGGGGAGAATCAGCCCCAGCATTTT. Translating gives CASSPPGENQPQHF.

The chain uses TRBV15 and TRBJ1-3; D not certain. The germline gives CDR1 LNHNV, CDR2 YYDKDF (reference sequence). There are 18 residues in the CDR3. The V gene lost 0 bases and the J gene lost 0 bases, with 15 bases spanning the gap. The CDR3 is CATSRDHLSMRSGNTIYF. The CDR3 DNA is TGTGCCACCAGCAGAGATCACCTGAGCATGCGCTCTGGAAACACCATATATTTT. Together with reference TRBV15 and TRBJ1-3, the CDR3 gives the full variable domain: DAMVIQNPRYQVTQFGKPVTLSCSQTLNHNVMYWYQQKSSQAPKLLFHYYDKDFNNEADTPDNFQSRRPNTSFCFLDIRSPGLGDTAMYLCATSRDHLSMRSGNTIYFGEGSWLTVV.

A few counts support this clone. The chain uses TRBV15 and TRBJ1-5; D is uncertain. Trimming cost V 0 bases and J 2 bases, with 8 bases left between them. The CDR3 covers 15 residues. Germline assignment: CDR1 LNHNV and CDR2 YYDKDF (reference sequence). The CDR3 sequence: CATSRDPQGNQPQHF. The CDR3 DNA reads as TGTGCCACCAGCAGAGATCCCCAGGGCAATCAGCCCCAGCATTTT.

This clone has only one observation. The genes are TRBV5-1 and TRBJ1-2; possibly TRBD1 for D (6 bases). Trimming shortened V by 1 base and J by 4 bases, and 17 bases separated the two germline ends. Per the germline V gene, CDR1 is SGHRS and CDR2 is YFSETQ. The length of the CDR3 is 16 residues. CDR3 coding DNA: TGCGCCAGCAGCTTGATTTGGGACACTTCGGGCTATGGCTACACCTTC. This translates into CASSLIWDTSGYGYTF.

This clone was detected a few times. The same CDR3 can be traced to other DNA sequences in this sample. The chain has TRBV7-9 and TRBJ1-5, with 8 bases identical to TRBD1. The CDR3 loop spans 14 amino acids. Germline V gives CDR1 SEHNR, CDR2 FQNEAQ (reference sequence). V dropped 2 bases and J dropped 7; count of bases not matched to a gene: 4. The CDR3, as DNA: TGTGCCAGCAGCTTATCAGGGGGCGGGCAGCCCCAGCATTTT. Translating it yields CASSLSGGGQPQHF.

J is TRBJ1-1 and V is TRBV4-3; D not certain. Germline lookup yields CDR1 LGHNA and CDR2 YSLEER. The CDR3 consists of 14 residues. The V end lost 0 bases, the J end lost 5 bases, and 10 bases lay between the germline ends. In DNA form, the CDR3 reads TGCGCCAGCAGCCAAGATAGAGCGGGGACTGAAGCTTTCTTT. Its translation is CASSQDRAGTEAFF.

The gene calls are TRBV4-3 and TRBJ2-1; TRBD2 aligns across 9 bases. The junction had 7 bases not matched to a gene; V was cut back by 1 base and J by 6 bases. Looked up from germline, CDR1 is LGHNA and CDR2 is YSLEER. This CDR3 is 16 amino acids long. DNA for the CDR3: TGCGCCAGCAGCCAAGGGGGAATTAGCGGGGGCAATGAGCAGTTCTTC. Amino acid sequence: CASSQGGISGGNEQFF.

J is TRBJ1-2 and V is TRBV5-4; possible D gene TRBD1, 5 bases. The germline V gene has CDR1 SGHNT and CDR2 YYREEE (reference sequence). Trimming removed 4 bases at V and 8 bases at J, with 18 bases between. The CDR3 runs 14 residues. CDR3 sequence: CASSLRGQVVGYTF. CDR3 nucleotide sequence: TGTGCCAGCAGCCTCCGGGGCCAGGTTGTGGGCTACACCTTC.

V usage is TRBV7-8 and J usage is TRBJ1-1; TRBD1 aligns across 8 bases. Germline values: CDR1 SGHVS, CDR2 FQNEAQ. With 2 bases clipped from V and 5 bases from J, the junction kept 4 bases outside the gene matches. This CDR3 region has 14 residues. In DNA, the CDR3 is TGTGCCAGCAGCTTACAACAGGGGGGGACTGAAGCTTTCTTT. This codes for CASSLQQGGTEAFF.

CDR3 DNA: TGTGCCAGCAGCTTCTCGGACAGGAACACTGAAGCTTTCTTT. It translates to CASSFSDRNTEAFF. The chain is built from TRBV7-9 and TRBJ1-1; a weak D match, TRBD1 (6 bases). The CDR3 totals 14 residues. Trimming removed 3 bases at V and 1 base at J, with 9 bases between. Germline assignment: CDR1 SEHNR and CDR2 FQNEAQ (reference sequence).

The J gene is TRBJ2-3, the V gene TRBV6-6; the D gene could be TRBD1 or TRBD2 (5 bases each). The CDR3 covers 14 residues. V lost 1 base, J lost 7 bases, and 12 bases lay in between. In germline, CDR1 is MNHNY, CDR2 SVGAGI (reference sequence). Written as DNA, the CDR3 is TGTGCCAGCAGTTACTTGAGGGGCCGGAATACGCAGTATTTT. As protein: CASSYLRGRNTQYF.

The chain has TRBV19 and TRBJ1-3; 7 bases agree with TRBD1. This CDR3 is 15 amino acids long. The V and J ends lost 3 bases and 2 bases, in that order; junction bases with no gene match: 4. Looked up from germline, CDR1 is LNHDA and CDR2 is SQIVND (reference sequence). The CDR3 bases are TGTGCCAGTAGTATGTGGCAGGGGGCTGGAAACACCATATATTTT. Protein sequence: CASSMWQGAGNTIYF.

This clone was seen a single time. The chain couples TRBV4-3 to TRBJ2-2; D might be TRBD1 or TRBD2, each matching 6 bases. CDR1 is LGHNA and CDR2 is YSLEER in the germline V gene. Trimming removed 5 bases from V and 4 bases from J, with 11 bases in between. This CDR3 region has 14 residues. CDR3 nucleotides: TGCGCCAGCAGCACCTGGGGGGCCACCGGGGAGCTGTTTTTT. Translated: CASSTWGATGELFF.

The V gene is TRBV11-2, the J gene TRBJ1-1; D possibly corresponds to TRBD1 (5 bases). The V gene lost 2 bases and the J gene lost 10 bases, with 17 bases spanning the gap. The CDR3 runs 14 residues. Germline V gene lookup returns CDR1 SGHAT and CDR2 FQNNGV. The CDR3 region is CASSLSNVKGRAFF. CDR3 sequence (DNA): TGTGCCAGCAGCTTATCGAATGTGAAGGGGAGAGCTTTCTTT.

The chain carries TRBV5-1 and TRBJ1-2; D possibly corresponds to TRBD1 (6 bases). Trimming removed 0 bases from V and 2 bases from J, with 14 bases in between. Looked up from germline, CDR1 is SGHRS and CDR2 is YFSETQ. The CDR3 is made up of 16 amino acids. CDR3 loop: CASSLGADSLNYGYTF. CDR3 nucleotide sequence: TGCGCCAGCAGCTTGGGGGCGGACAGCCTAAACTATGGCTACACCTTC.

The V call is TRBV7-8, the J call TRBJ1-5; weak D call: TRBD1 (6 bases). The CDR3 is made up of 16 amino acids. Germline CDR1 reads SGHVS; CDR2 reads FQNEAQ. The V and J ends lost 0 bases and 6 bases respectively, with 15 bases between them. CDR3 in DNA: TGTGCCAGCAGCTTAGCCCCGGGGGCGGTGGGTCAGCCCCAGCATTTT. Translated: CASSLAPGAVGQPQHF.

A single count supports this clone. The rearrangement uses TRBV4-2 and TRBJ2-4; no definite D call. The V and J ends lost 4 bases and 1 base respectively, with 8 bases between them. The CDR3 totals 14 residues. Germline V lookup: CDR1 LGHNA, CDR2 YNFKEQ. The chain's CDR3 is CASSPGTAKNIQYF. The CDR3 coding sequence is TGTGCCAGCAGCCCTGGAACGGCCAAAAACATTCAGTACTTC.

The rearrangement links TRBV29-1 to TRBJ2-7, with D perhaps assigned TRBD1 or TRBD2 (5 bases each). CDR1 SQVTM and CDR2 ANQGSEA come from the germline V gene. Trimming took off 1 base at V and 4 bases at J, with 14 bases between the two ends. The CDR3 totals 14 residues. This CDR3 reads CSVEAGERGYEQYF. Here the CDR3 DNA reads TGCAGCGTTGAAGCAGGCGAGAGGGGTTACGAGCAGTACTTC.

This chain uses TRBV5-4 with TRBJ1-4; weak D call: TRBD1 (6 bases). V lost 8 bases and J lost 3, with 20 bases in between. The CDR3 has 16 residues. Looked up from germline, CDR1 is SGHNT and CDR2 is YYREEE (reference sequence). The CDR3 sequence is CASTLGGKTPNEKLFF. The CDR3 DNA is TGTGCCAGTACCTTAGGGGGTAAAACCCCTAATGAAAAACTGTTTTTT. Using reference TRBV5-4 and TRBJ1-4 for the parts outside the CDR3, the full variable domain is ETGVTQSPTHLIKTRGQQVTLRCSSQSGHNTVSWYQQALGQGPQFIFQYYREEENGRGNFPPRFSGLQFPNYSSELNVNALELDDSALYLCASTLGGKTPNEKLFFGSGTQLSVL.

The genes are TRBV19 and TRBJ2-7, with a tentative D call TRBD1 (6 bases). V lost 4 bases and J 2 bases, leaving 15 bases between the germline ends. The CDR3 covers 15 residues. Germline V gene lookup returns CDR1 LNHDA and CDR2 SQIVND (reference sequence). The CDR3 DNA reads TGTGCCAGTAGTAGTGGGACAACGAAGACCTACGAGCAGTACTTC. Amino acid sequence: CASSSGTTKTYEQYF.

This clone was seen only a few times. CDR3 region: CASKGQGPYGYTF. The DNA for the CDR3 is TGTGCCTCAAAGGGACAGGGGCCATATGGCTACACCTTC. The genes are TRBV25-1 and TRBJ1-2; 10 nucleotides line up with TRBD1. Germline V gene lookup returns CDR1 MGHDK and CDR2 SYGVNS. Trimming cost V 11 bases and J 5 bases; bases outside gene matches: 8. The CDR3 runs to 13 residues.

The genes are TRBV7-9 and TRBJ2-6, with D uncertain. Looked up from germline, CDR1 is SEHNR and CDR2 is FQNEAQ (reference sequence). The CDR3 is 17 amino acids. V gave up 0 bases and J gave up 5 bases, with 14 bases separating them. The CDR3 DNA reads as TGTGCCAGCAGCTTAGCGCAAGTTCGTTCGTGGGCCAACGTCCTGACTTTC. Its translation is CASSLAQVRSWANVLTF.

The rearrangement joins TRBV4-3 to TRBJ2-3; TRBD2 matches 11 bases. This CDR3 spans 16 amino acids. Germline CDR1 and CDR2: LGHNA and YSLEER. The trim removed 5 bases at V and 1 base at J, leaving 5 bases unmatched. CDR3 residues: CASSGGLAGGTDTQYF. The CDR3 nucleotides read TGCGCCAGCAGCGGCGGACTAGCGGGCGGCACAGATACGCAGTATTTT.

The chain combines TRBV6-1 with TRBJ1-1; TRBD1 is a possible D gene (6 bases). CDR1 MNHNS and CDR2 SASEGT come from the germline V gene. The CDR3 has 14 residues. Deletions cut 1 base from V and 4 bases from J, with 10 bases between. The CDR3 bases are TGTGCCAGCAGTGAAGACCGGACAGTCACTGAAGCTTTCTTT. This sequence encodes CASSEDRTVTEAFF.